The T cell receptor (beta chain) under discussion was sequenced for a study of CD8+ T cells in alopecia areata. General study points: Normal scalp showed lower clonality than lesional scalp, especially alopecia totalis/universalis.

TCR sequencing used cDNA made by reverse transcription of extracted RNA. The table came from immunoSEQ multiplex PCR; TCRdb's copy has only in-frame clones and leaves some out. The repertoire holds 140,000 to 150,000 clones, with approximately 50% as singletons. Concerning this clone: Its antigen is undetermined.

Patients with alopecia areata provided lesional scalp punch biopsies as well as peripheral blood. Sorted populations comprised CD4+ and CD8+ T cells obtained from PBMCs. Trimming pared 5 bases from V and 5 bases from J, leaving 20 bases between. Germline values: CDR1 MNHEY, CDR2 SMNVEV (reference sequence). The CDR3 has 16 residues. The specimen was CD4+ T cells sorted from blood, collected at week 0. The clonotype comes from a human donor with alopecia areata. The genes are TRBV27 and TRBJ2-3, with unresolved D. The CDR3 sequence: CASSPRTQVVVDTQYF. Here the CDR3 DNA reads TGTGCCAGCAGTCCTCGGACGCAGGTTGTAGTAGATACGCAGTATTTT.